This T cell receptor beta chain was captured in a study of blood T cell repertoires in COVID-19. Study-level information: The samples span acute and convalescent COVID-19 from the United States, Italy and Spain. Nucleic acid was either cDNA or gDNA, and it came from T cells, B-cell-depleted T cells, or PBMCs.

As processed by the authors: Estimation of nucleated cell counts was performed using reference gene primer amplification. Sequencing used immunoSEQ multiplex PCR; TCRdb keeps in-frame clones, though not all of them. For V, J and clone size, that table is used; D and trimming come from the DNA. The data show some 270,000 clones, around 88% seen once. Trimming removed 2 bases from V and 2 bases from J; junction bases left unmatched: 8. This CDR3 is 17 amino acids long. Germline V lookup: CDR1 SGHTA, CDR2 FQGNSA. The chain employs TRBV7-2 and TRBJ2-1, with TRBD2 identical over 8 bases. This receptor was obtained from a man aged 25 to 40 with acute or convalescent COVID-19. The sample was peripheral blood. CDR3 region: CASSLHGSSGAYNEQFF. For the CDR3, the DNA is TGTGCCAGCAGCTTACATGGAAGTAGCGGGGCCTACAATGAGCAGTTCTTC.